The clone carrying this T cell receptor (beta chain) occurred many times. A patient was excluded if there was uncontrolled infection, other autoimmune disease, pregnancy or lactation. Isolation of PBMCs was performed on 8 to 10 ml fresh peripheral blood. This sample is part of a study of T cells in Graves' hyperthyroidism and ophthalmopathy. Whole-study context: It was at initial diagnosis, before any treatment, that peripheral blood was collected.

The source material, RNA transcripts, was used to amplify TCR beta CDR3 regions. When the TCR CDR3 underwent first-round RT-PCR, the HTBI primer set was used. TCRdb reanalysed the multiplex PCR reads using MiXCR and keeps one entry per CDR3 protein. This sample has 600,000 to 900,000 distinct CDR3 sequences, with 15% to 20% found just once. The sample consisted of blood. This sequence was found in a young man with Graves' hyperthyroidism.

CDR3 amino acids: CASSPSGLAGNNEQFF. CDR3 DNA: TGTGCCAGCAGTCCGAGCGGACTAGCGGGGAACAATGAGCAGTTCTTC. The chain combines TRBV12-3 or TRBV12-4 with TRBJ2-1, with TRBD2 identical over 12 bases. Trimming cost V 5 bases and J 5 bases; bases outside gene matches: 7. The CDR3 runs to 16 residues.